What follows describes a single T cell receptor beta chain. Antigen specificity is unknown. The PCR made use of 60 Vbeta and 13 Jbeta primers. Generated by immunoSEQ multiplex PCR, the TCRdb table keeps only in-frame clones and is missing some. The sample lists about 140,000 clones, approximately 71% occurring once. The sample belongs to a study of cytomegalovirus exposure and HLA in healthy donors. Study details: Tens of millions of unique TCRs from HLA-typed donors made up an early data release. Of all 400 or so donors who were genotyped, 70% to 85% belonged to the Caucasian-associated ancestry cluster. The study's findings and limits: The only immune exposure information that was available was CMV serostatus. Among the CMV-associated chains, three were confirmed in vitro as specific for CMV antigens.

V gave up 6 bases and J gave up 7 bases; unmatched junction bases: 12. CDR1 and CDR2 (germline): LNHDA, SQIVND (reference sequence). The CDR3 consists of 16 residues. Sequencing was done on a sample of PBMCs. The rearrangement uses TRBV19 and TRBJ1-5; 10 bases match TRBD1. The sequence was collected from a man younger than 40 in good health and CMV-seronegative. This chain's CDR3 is CASRGFGTGEGQPQHF. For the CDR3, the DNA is TGTGCCAGTAGAGGGTTCGGGACAGGGGAGGGCCAGCCCCAGCATTTT.